This T cell receptor beta chain was recorded in a study of T-cell memory formation after mild COVID-19 (dated by TCRdb to about 2021). Study-wide context: TCR sequence clusters from the two donors were largely donor specific. Longitudinal TCRalpha and TCRbeta repertoire sequencing tracked T-cell clones expanding and contracting after mild COVID-19 in a couple of donors. The cohort was made up of two young adult volunteers, one female and one male, who were previously healthy.

Reads for this sample came from an Illumina NovaSeq 6000. Using 5'RACE with constant-segment primers, TCRalpha and TCRbeta cDNA libraries were constructed, with sample barcodes and unique molecular identifiers added in the process. RNA was extracted from every sample with Trizol reagent. Libraries were amplified in two PCR steps, with a second sample barcode and Illumina TruSeq adapters added in the second step. The libraries were sequenced on an Illumina NovaSeq using 2 x 150 bp paired-end reads. The study's own analysis went as follows. Reads were demultiplexed and collapsed into UMI-guided consensus sequences with migec v1.2.7. Using mixcr v2.1.11, UMI consensuses were aligned to TRA and TRB V and J templates and then assembled into clonotypes. Expanded or contracted clonotypes were those called significant by both edgeR and NoisET, with noise models trained on biological replicates. For edgeR calls, a false discovery rate-adjusted p below 0.01 and a log2 fold-change threshold of 1 were applied. PCA with hierarchical clustering of max-normalized trajectories of the 1000 most abundant clonotypes was used as exploratory dynamics analysis. Separately sequenced CD4+ and CD8+ repertoires were used to assign the CD4 or CD8 phenotype of responding clones. TCRdb trimmed public reads at Q25 via fastp, called clones via MiXCR and kept in-frame beta chains. Here each entry gathers all rows of one CDR3 protein and keeps the most common genes and DNA. The V and J calls reflect TCRdb's pipeline rather than the authors' work. This sample comprises 560,000 or so distinct CDR3 sequences, 17% of them detected only once. The biggest ten clones account for less than 10% of the sample.

The paper's findings and limits, for the study overall: SARS-CoV-2 specificity of the second-wave clones peaking on day 37 was not confirmed. Only a couple of mild cases were covered in the study, and larger cohorts including severe cases with pre-infection samples were considered necessary. Balanced CD4/CD8 phenotypes were observed for clones contracting from day 15 to 85, whereas a bias towards CD4+ was observed for a second wave of clones expanding from day 15 to 37. Contracting CD4+ clones appeared mostly in the CM and EM memory subsets, whereas CD8+ clones were enriched in EMRA. Some responding clones were found in pre-infection memory, which suggests that pre-existing cross-reactive memory T cells took part in the SARS-CoV-2 response.

Ficoll-Paque density gradient centrifugation was used to isolate PBMCs. Of note for this clonotype: This clone's antigen is unknown. No much larger clone is present one base from it, and per-base qualities are unavailable.

The V end loses 3 bases and the J end loses 5 bases, and a stretch of 19 bases separates them. In the germline V gene, CDR1 corresponds to SGHTA and CDR2 to FQGNSA. The cysteine opens and the phenylalanine closes a CDR3 of 16 amino acids. This entry keeps only the CDR3 DNA: 48 bases, framed from base 1. Recombination connected TRBV7-2 to TRBJ2-5; the D gene cannot be resolved beyond TRBD1 or TRBD2, each matching 5 bases. The source of this sequence is an adult woman who had mild COVID-19 (a few samples of this study predate the infection). The sample titles of this study are shuffled in the database, so cell type and time point are left out; the donor was told from shared clones. Sequencing input: PBMCs or a T cell subset sorted from them (not recorded which). Here is the DNA: TGTGCCAGCAGCTTCGGACTGAGTCGAGGGGTGGAGACCCAGTACTTC. Translated, it gives CASSFGLSRGVETQYF.